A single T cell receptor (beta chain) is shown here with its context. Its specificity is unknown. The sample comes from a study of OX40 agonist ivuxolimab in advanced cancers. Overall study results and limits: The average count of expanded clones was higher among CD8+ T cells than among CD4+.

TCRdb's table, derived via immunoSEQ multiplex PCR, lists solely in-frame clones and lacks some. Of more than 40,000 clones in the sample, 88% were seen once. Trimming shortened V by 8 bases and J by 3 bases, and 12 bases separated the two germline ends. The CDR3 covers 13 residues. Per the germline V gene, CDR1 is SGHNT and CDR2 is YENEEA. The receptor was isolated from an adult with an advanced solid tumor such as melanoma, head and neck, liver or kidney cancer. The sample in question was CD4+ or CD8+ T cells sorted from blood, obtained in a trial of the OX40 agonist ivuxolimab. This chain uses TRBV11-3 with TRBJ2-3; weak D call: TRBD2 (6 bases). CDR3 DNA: TGTGCCAGCTCGGCACGGGGGACAGATACGCAGTATTTT. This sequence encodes CASSARGTDTQYF.